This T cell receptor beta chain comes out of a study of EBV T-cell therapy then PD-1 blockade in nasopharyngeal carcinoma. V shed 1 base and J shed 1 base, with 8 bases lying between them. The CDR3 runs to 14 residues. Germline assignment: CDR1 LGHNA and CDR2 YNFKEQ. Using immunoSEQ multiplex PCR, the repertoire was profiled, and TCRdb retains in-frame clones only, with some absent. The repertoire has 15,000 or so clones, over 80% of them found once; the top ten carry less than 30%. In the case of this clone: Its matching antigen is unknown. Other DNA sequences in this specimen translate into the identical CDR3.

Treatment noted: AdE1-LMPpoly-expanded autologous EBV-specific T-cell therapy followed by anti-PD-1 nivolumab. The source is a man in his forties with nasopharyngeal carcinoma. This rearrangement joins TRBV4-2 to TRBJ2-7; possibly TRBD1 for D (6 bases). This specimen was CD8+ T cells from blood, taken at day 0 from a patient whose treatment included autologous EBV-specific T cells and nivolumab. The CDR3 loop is CASSQGGQSYEQYF. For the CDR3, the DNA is TGTGCCAGCAGCCAAGGAGGACAGTCCTACGAGCAGTACTTC.